These T cell receptor beta chains were read from a single sample in a study of blood T cells in healthy people across ages. TCRdb passed the 5' RACE reads through MiXCR, listing each CDR3 protein once. The profile shows 730,000 or so distinct CDR3 sequences, 40% to 45% of them singletons. The sequenced sample was blood. Every receptor here comes from a woman in her sixties in good health. The CDR3 runs from the conserved cysteine through the conserved F or W. The D gene is left open where the match is weak. Clone size is stated in some rows and not others, as once, few, many or a class when expanded.

-,TRBV12-3/TRBV12-4,TRBJ2-1,few,CASSAPGQDNEQFF,TGTGCCAGCAGTGCGCCCGGTCAGGACAATGAGCAGTTCTTC
TRBD2,TRBV29-1,TRBJ2-4,many,CSSWEGTNIQYF,TGCAGCTCCTGGGAGGGAACGAACATTCAGTACTTC
TRBD2,TRBV7-2,TRBJ2-7,few,CASSLWEGQYEQYF,TGTGCCAGCAGCTTATGGGAGGGCCAGTACGAGCAGTACTTC
-,TRBV5-1,TRBJ2-1,many,CASSFKLQGSYNEQFF,TGCGCCAGCAGCTTTAAACTACAGGGCTCCTACAATGAGCAGTTCTTC
TRBD2,TRBV6-5,TRBJ2-1,few,CASSRTQGGYNEQFF,TGTGCCAGCAGCCGGACCCAGGGAGGGTACAATGAGCAGTTCTTC
TRBD2,TRBV4-3,TRBJ2-1,-,CASSQDVPGSGSANEQFF,TGCGCCAGCAGCCAAGATGTCCCTGGCAGCGGGAGTGCGAATGAGCAGTTCTTC
-,TRBV20-1,TRBJ1-2,-,CSARAGSIDGYTF,TGCAGTGCTAGAGCGGGCAGTATAGATGGCTACACCTTC
-,TRBV27,TRBJ2-7,-,CASSLGTLYSYEQYF,TGTGCCAGCAGTCTGGGGACACTTTACTCCTACGAGCAGTACTTC
-,TRBV6-6,TRBJ2-5,-,CASSYSHVETQYF,TGTGCCAGCAGTTACTCTCACGTGGAGACCCAGTACTTC
-,TRBV5-1,TRBJ2-2,-,CASSPLTARPGELFF,TGCGCCAGCAGCCCCCTTACGGCCCGGCCCGGGGAGCTGTTTTTT
-,TRBV12-3/TRBV12-4,TRBJ2-7,many,CASNTGMSYEQYF,TGTGCCAGCAACACCGGGATGTCCTACGAGCAGTACTTC
-,TRBV27,TRBJ2-1,few,CASSRSRDFGQFF,TGTGCCAGCAGTCGAAGCCGGGACTTTGGGCAGTTCTTC
-,TRBV7-9,TRBJ2-1,few,CASSPVGTKTYNEQFF,TGTGCCAGCAGCCCGGTCGGGACAAAAACTTACAATGAGCAGTTCTTC
TRBD1,TRBV6-5,TRBJ2-7,-,CASRQGQYYEQYF,TGTGCCAGCAGACAGGGACAGTATTACGAGCAGTACTTC
-,TRBV6-5,TRBJ1-5,-,CASTPGRGNQPQHF,TGTGCCAGCACGCCGGGACGGGGCAATCAGCCCCAGCATTTT
TRBD1,TRBV4-2,TRBJ2-5,-,CASSQATGDETQYF,TGTGCCAGCAGCCAAGCGACAGGGGACGAGACCCAGTACTTC
TRBD2,TRBV6-2/TRBV6-3,TRBJ2-7,-,CASTGGTSSDEQYF,TGTGCCAGCACCGGGGGGACTAGCAGCGACGAGCAGTACTTC
TRBD2,TRBV7-3,TRBJ2-7,-,CASSPGASGAYNEQYF,TGTGCCAGCAGCCCCGGAGCCAGCGGGGCATACAATGAGCAGTACTTC
-,TRBV2,TRBJ2-7,-,CASSVERLGSAYEQYF,TGTGCCAGCAGTGTCGAGAGACTAGGATCAGCCTACGAGCAGTACTTC
TRBD2,TRBV4-3,TRBJ2-7,few,CASSRSGSNPYEQYF,TGCGCCAGCAGCCGCAGCGGGAGTAATCCCTACGAGCAGTACTTC
-,TRBV5-1,TRBJ1-1,few,CASSLVGEITEAFF,TGCGCCAGCAGCTTGGTTGGGGAGATCACTGAAGCTTTCTTT
-,TRBV20-1,TRBJ2-1,-,CSAPFGSSYEQFF,TGCAGTGCTCCATTTGGTAGTTCCTACGAGCAGTTCTTC
TRBD1,TRBV20-1,TRBJ1-2,-,CSARVPGQGAAVLVYTF,TGCAGTGCTAGAGTCCCGGGACAGGGAGCTGCCGTTTTAGTCTACACCTTC
-,TRBV6-5,TRBJ2-6,few,CASSWTASSGANVLTF,TGTGCCAGCAGTTGGACAGCTTCCTCTGGGGCCAACGTCCTGACTTTC
-,TRBV5-5,TRBJ2-7,few,CASRRYRAYEQYF,TGTGCCAGCAGACGCTACAGGGCCTACGAGCAGTACTTC
-,TRBV5-1,TRBJ1-2,-,CASSYGPSTNYGYTF,TGCGCCAGCAGCTACGGACCGTCTACTAACTATGGCTACACCTTC
TRBD2,TRBV6-2/TRBV6-3,TRBJ2-2,-,CASNIAGDTGELFF,TGTGCCAGCAATATAGCGGGGGACACCGGGGAGCTGTTTTTT
TRBD1,TRBV27,TRBJ2-5,-,CASSLRGRGTGNEQYF,TGTGCCAGCAGTTTACGAGGGAGGGGGACAGGGAATGAGCAGTACTTC
-,TRBV2,TRBJ1-6,-,CASTRESSYNSPLHF,TGTGCCAGCACCAGGGAGAGCTCCTATAATTCACCCCTCCACTTT
-,TRBV7-3,TRBJ1-1,-,CASSLTFSRVTEAFF,TGTGCCAGCAGCTTAACGTTCTCGAGAGTCACTGAAGCTTTCTTT
-,TRBV5-1,TRBJ2-7,many,CASSLQLGGGNEQYF,TGCGCCAGCAGCTTGCAACTAGGAGGGGGTAACGAGCAGTACTTC
-,TRBV21-1,TRBJ2-7,-,CASSELPDSMYEQYF,TGTGCCAGCAGTGAACTACCGGACAGCATGTACGAGCAGTACTTC
-,TRBV3-1,TRBJ1-1,-,CASSQGREPEAFF,TGTGCCAGCAGCCAGGGGAGGGAACCTGAAGCTTTCTTT
TRBD1,TRBV27,TRBJ1-2,few,CASGGQGGHGYTF,TGTGCCAGCGGGGGACAGGGGGGTCATGGCTACACCTTC
-,TRBV12-3/TRBV12-4,TRBJ2-3,-,CASSPVGADTQYF,TGTGCCAGCAGTCCAGTGGGAGCAGATACGCAGTATTTT